A selection of T cell receptor beta chains follows, all from one sample in a study of graft-versus-host responses after intestinal transplantation. The assay was immunoSEQ multiplex PCR, and TCRdb's table has in-frame clones only and misses some. The sample has over 85,000 clones, over 85% seen once. These receptors' targets are unknown. The sequencing here drew on unstimulated CD8+ T cells sorted from spleen or lymph node cells, taken before intestinal transplant. The receptors come from a human donor who received an intestinal transplant. Each CDR3 is given with its conserved first and last residue. Each record gives: J gene, V gene, clone size, D gene, CDR3 protein, CDR3 DNA. A D gene is named only where the DNA matches it firmly. Size is omitted from some rows. Given values are once, few, many or a class for expanded clones.

J gene: TRBJ2-3; V gene: TRBV12-5; clone size: -; D gene: -; CDR3 protein: CASGLGDTQYF; CDR3 DNA: TGTGCTAGTGGTTTGGGAGATACGCAGTATTTT
J gene: TRBJ1-1; V gene: TRBV19; clone size: -; D gene: -; CDR3 protein: CASNRDRRNTEAFF; CDR3 DNA: TGTGCCAGTAATCGGGATCGACGGAACACTGAAGCTTTCTTT
J gene: TRBJ1-2; V gene: TRBV13; clone size: -; D gene: -; CDR3 protein: CASSLGSVLYGYTF; CDR3 DNA: TGTGCCAGCAGCTTAGGGTCAGTCCTCTATGGCTACACCTTC
J gene: TRBJ1-1; V gene: TRBV4-1; clone size: few; D gene: TRBD1; CDR3 protein: CASSSTGGAEAFF; CDR3 DNA: TGCGCCAGCAGCTCTACAGGGGGGGCTGAAGCTTTCTTT
J gene: TRBJ2-4; V gene: TRBV6-5; clone size: -; D gene: TRBD2; CDR3 protein: CASSYSPPGGNIQYF; CDR3 DNA: TGTGCCAGCAGTTACTCACCCCCGGGGGGGAACATTCAGTACTTC
J gene: TRBJ1-1; V gene: TRBV7-2; clone size: -; D gene: -; CDR3 protein: CASSPISGAEAFF; CDR3 DNA: TGTGCCAGCAGCCCGATTTCCGGGGCCGAAGCTTTCTTT
J gene: TRBJ2-5; V gene: TRBV9; clone size: once; D gene: -; CDR3 protein: CASSVDTIQETQYF; CDR3 DNA: TGTGCCAGCAGCGTCGACACCATACAAGAGACCCAGTACTTC
J gene: TRBJ1-2; V gene: TRBV12-5; clone size: once; D gene: -; CDR3 protein: CASGGWTASPNYGYTF; CDR3 DNA: TGTGCTAGTGGTGGGTGGACGGCGAGCCCTAACTATGGCTACACCTTC
J gene: TRBJ2-5; V gene: TRBV5-6; clone size: -; D gene: -; CDR3 protein: CASSLDTGIETQHF; CDR3 DNA: TGTGCCAGCAGCTTGGATACAGGGATAGAGACCCAGCACTTC
J gene: TRBJ2-7; V gene: TRBV6-1; clone size: -; D gene: -; CDR3 protein: CASSPQGGHEQYF; CDR3 DNA: TGTGCCAGCAGCCCCCAGGGCGGCCACGAGCAGTACTTC